The 22 T cell receptor beta chains reported below all come from one sample, sequenced in a study of blood T cell repertoires in COVID-19. The table came from immunoSEQ multiplex PCR; TCRdb's copy has only in-frame clones and leaves some out. The data show nearly 25,000 clones, with around 81% seen just once and about 6.5% held by the top ten. The sample was peripheral blood. Every receptor here comes from a man in his 70s with acute or convalescent COVID-19.

The DNA of the CDR3 is TGTGCCACCAGCAGGGAGGCGGGAGCCTACGAGCAGTACTTC. Residues: CATSREAGAYEQYF. V usage is TRBV15 and J usage is TRBJ2-7, with 7 bases fitting TRBD2. Germline assignment: CDR1 LNHNV and CDR2 YYDKDF (reference sequence). The V gene end was trimmed by 3 bases and the J gene end by 2 bases; junction bases not matched to a gene: 4. The CDR3 covers 14 residues.

V gene TRBV5-4 combines with J gene TRBJ2-3, with D unresolved. In germline, CDR1 is SGHNT, CDR2 YYREEE (reference sequence). V lost 4 bases and J 4 bases, leaving 16 bases between the germline ends. The CDR3 spans 15 residues. The DNA of the CDR3 is TGTGCCAGCAGCCCCCCCGCCCCACTGGCAGATACGCAGTATTTT. This gives the protein CASSPPAPLADTQYF. Combining the CDR3 with reference TRBV5-4 and TRBJ2-3 gives the whole variable domain ETGVTQSPTHLIKTRGQQVTLRCSSQSGHNTVSWYQQALGQGPQFIFQYYREEENGRGNFPPRFSGLQFPNYSSELNVNALELDDSALYLCASSPPAPLADTQYFGPGTRLTVL.

Concerning this clone itself: The sample contains more than one DNA sequence encoding this CDR3. The V and J genes are TRBV2 and TRBJ2-3, with 7 bases that match TRBD1. J gave up 0 bases and V 6 bases, and 6 bases lay outside the gene matches. This CDR3 comprises 15 residues. Germline values: CDR1 SNHLY, CDR2 FYNNEI. In DNA form, the CDR3 reads TGTGCCAGCAGCGCCGGGACAGCTAGCACAGATACGCAGTATTTT. Encoded protein: CASSAGTASTDTQYF.

The CDR3 DNA reads as TGTGCCAGTACCCCGAGGGGGTACACTGAAGCTTTCTTT. It codes for CASTPRGYTEAFF. The V call is TRBV19, the J call TRBJ1-1, with D possibly being TRBD1 (6 bases). Between the trimmed V and J ends, which lost 7 bases and 3 bases, there was a span of 12 bases. Germline-derived CDR1 and CDR2 are LNHDA and SQIVND (reference sequence). The CDR3 extends over 13 amino acids.

CDR3 coding DNA: TGTGCCAGCAGCTCGGGACAGATGAACACTGAAGCTTTCTTT. Its protein product is CASSSGQMNTEAFF. This rearrangement joins TRBV6-5 to TRBJ1-1; 7 positions match TRBD1. Germline V gene sequence: CDR1 MNHEY, CDR2 SVGAGI. V shed 6 bases, J shed 0 bases, and the junction held 4 bases outside the gene matches. This CDR3 region has 14 residues.

This rearrangement joins TRBV5-6 to TRBJ1-2; D unresolved. The CDR3 is 14 amino acids. Germline V gene lookup returns CDR1 SGHDT and CDR2 YYEEEE. V lost 5 bases, J lost 2 bases, and 13 bases lay in between. CDR3 in DNA: TGTGCCAGCAGTCCACCTCACTCCAACTATGGCTACACCTTC. Encoded protein: CASSPPHSNYGYTF. The entire variable domain, with the rest obtained from reference TRBV5-6 and TRBJ1-2, is as follows: DAGVTQSPTHLIKTRGQQVTLRCSPKSGHDTVSWYQQALGQGPQFIFQYYEEEERQRGNFPDRFSGHQFPNYSSELNVNALLLGDSALYLCASSPPHSNYGYTFGSGTRLTVV.

The chain recombines TRBV14 with TRBJ2-5; TRBD2 aligns across 11 bases. CDR3 size: 14 residues. V dropped 4 bases and J dropped 9; count of bases not matched to a gene: 7. Germline values: CDR1 SGHDN, CDR2 FVKESK. The CDR3, as DNA: TGTGCCAGCAGCCTAACGGGACTAGCGGTGGCCCAGTACTTC. It translates to CASSLTGLAVAQYF.

J is TRBJ2-7 and V is TRBV18; 11 positions match TRBD1. The germline CDR1 and CDR2 sequences are KGHSH and LQKENI. This CDR3 is built from 14 residues. V lost 4 bases and J lost 5; bases outside the gene matches: 4. The CDR3 DNA reads as TGTGCCAGCTCACTGGACAGGGGGCAACACGAGCAGTACTTC. Its protein is CASSLDRGQHEQYF.

V and J are TRBV18 and TRBJ1-4; 10 bases match TRBD1. V shed 3 bases, J shed 2 bases, and the junction held 0 bases outside the gene matches. This CDR3 has 15 residues. Germline V gene data show CDR1 as KGHSH and CDR2 as LQKENI. CDR3 sequence reads: CASSPGQGTNEKLFF. CDR3 bases: TGTGCCAGCTCACCGGGACAGGGGACTAATGAAAAACTGTTTTTT.

This clone was seen just once. Other nucleotide sequences in the sample specify the same CDR3. This chain uses TRBV7-8 with TRBJ2-3, with 13 bases that match TRBD2. J lost 0 bases, V lost 5 bases, and 5 bases had no gene match. This CDR3 is 17 amino acids long. From germline, CDR1 is SGHVS and CDR2 FQNEAQ. The CDR3 nucleotides are TGTGCCAGCAGCCTGGGACTAGCGGGACTTAGCACAGATACGCAGTATTTT. This encodes CASSLGLAGLSTDTQYF.

CDR3 coding DNA: TGTGCCAGCGAAACAGGGAATAATCAGCCCCAGCATTTT. Encoded protein: CASETGNNQPQHF. V usage is TRBV6-6 and J usage is TRBJ1-5; D perhaps matches TRBD1 (6 bases). Germline V lookup: CDR1 MNHNY, CDR2 SVGAGI (reference sequence). Trimming pared 8 bases from V and 4 bases from J, leaving 12 bases between. The CDR3 sequence is 13 residues long.

The chain uses TRBV5-1 and TRBJ1-1; D unclear. The V gene lost 0 bases and the J gene lost 5 bases, with 17 bases spanning the gap. CDR3 length: 16 amino acids. Germline-derived CDR1 and CDR2 are SGHRS and YFSETQ. This CDR3 is CASSLVAGGGETEAFF. The CDR3 DNA sequence: TGCGCCAGCAGCTTGGTTGCGGGTGGAGGAGAGACTGAAGCTTTCTTT. The whole variable domain, filled in from reference TRBV5-1 and TRBJ1-1, reads KAGVTQTPRYLIKTRGQQVTLSCSPISGHRSVSWYQQTPGQGLQFLFEYFSETQRNKGNFPGRFSGRQFSNSRSEMNVSTLELGDSALYLCASSLVAGGGETEAFFGQGTRLTVV.

The chain employs TRBV2 and TRBJ2-6; D uncertain. V dropped 1 base and J dropped 2 bases, with 6 bases sitting between them. This CDR3 region has 15 residues. Germline V lookup: CDR1 SNHLY, CDR2 FYNNEI. The CDR3 nucleotides are TGTGCCAGCAGTGAAGGGCTAGCTGGGGCCAACGTCCTGACTTTC. Residues: CASSEGLAGANVLTF.

In this sample, this clone turned up once. The rearrangement links TRBV5-8 to TRBJ2-7; D possibly corresponds to TRBD2 (5 bases). CDR1 SGHTS and CDR2 YDEGEE come from the germline V gene. Trimming pared 0 bases from V and 0 bases from J, leaving 10 bases between. The CDR3 runs 15 residues. The CDR3 sequence: CASSLASGSSYEQYF. CDR3 coding DNA: TGTGCCAGCAGCTTGGCCTCTGGGAGCTCCTACGAGCAGTACTTC.

This sequence joins TRBV7-3 and TRBJ2-1; 7 nucleotides agree with TRBD2. The CDR3 has 14 residues. V lost 5 bases, J lost 8 bases, and 9 bases stayed unmatched. Germline CDR1 and CDR2: SGHTA and FQGTGA. Written as DNA, the CDR3 is TGTGCCAGCAGCAAGACGGGGGGTCCAGATGAGCAGTTCTTC. This encodes CASSKTGGPDEQFF. The variable domain in full, completed from reference TRBV7-3 and TRBJ2-1, reads GAGVSQTPSNKVTEKGKYVELRCDPISGHTALYWYRQSLGQGPEFLIYFQGTGAADDSGLPNDRFFAVRPEGSVSTLKIQRTERGDSAVYLCASSKTGGPDEQFFGPGTRLTVL.

J is TRBJ1-6 and V is TRBV10-2, with D hard to call. This CDR3 has 12 residues. The germline CDR1 and CDR2 sequences are WSHSY and SAAADI. V shed 5 bases and J shed 8 bases, with 7 bases lying between them. CDR3 residues: CASSPSYSPLHF. In DNA form, the CDR3 reads TGCGCCAGCAGTCCCTCGTATTCACCCCTCCACTTT.

The V and J genes are TRBV6-5 and TRBJ2-3; D unresolved. Looked up from germline, CDR1 is MNHEY and CDR2 is SVGAGI. V was cut by 5 bases and J by 2 bases, with 2 bases left in between. The CDR3 is 11 residues long. CDR3 sequence: CASSHTDTQYF. CDR3 nucleotide sequence: TGTGCCAGCAGTCACACAGATACGCAGTATTTT.

This sequence joins TRBV7-9 and TRBJ2-3; the match to TRBD2 covers 13 bases. This CDR3 has 15 amino acids. V lost 6 bases, J lost 2 bases, and 2 bases stayed unmatched. Germline loops: CDR1 SEHNR, CDR2 FQNEAQ (reference sequence). The CDR3 sequence is CASRGTSGVTDTQYF. The DNA for the CDR3 is TGTGCCAGCAGGGGGACTAGCGGGGTCACAGATACGCAGTATTTT.

The J gene is TRBJ2-1, the V gene TRBV6-5, with unresolved D. V lost 1 base, J lost 1 base, and 11 bases lay in between. The CDR3 consists of 16 residues. Germline V gene data show CDR1 as MNHEY and CDR2 as SVGAGI. This chain's CDR3 is CASSYFSGQSYNEQFF. CDR3 nucleotides: TGTGCCAGCAGTTACTTTTCTGGGCAGTCCTACAATGAGCAGTTCTTC.

The J gene is TRBJ1-4, the V gene TRBV18; 7 bases agree with TRBD1. Looked up from germline, CDR1 is KGHSH and CDR2 is LQKENI. There are 18 residues in the CDR3. V dropped 2 bases and J dropped 0; count of bases not matched to a gene: 9. The CDR3: CASSPFTRGRTTNEKLFF. The CDR3, as DNA: TGTGCCAGCTCACCATTTACTAGGGGGCGAACAACTAATGAAAAACTGTTTTTT.

This clone was detected only once. The DNA of the CDR3 is TGTGCCAGTAGTATAGGGGGGACAGGGCGAGCCCAGCATTTT. Amino acid sequence: CASSIGGTGRAQHF. This chain uses TRBV19 with TRBJ1-5, with TRBD1 matching over 9 bases. This CDR3 contains 14 residues. V was clipped by 1 base and J by 11 bases; unmatched bases: 6. Germline values: CDR1 LNHDA, CDR2 SQIVND (reference sequence).

This clone was counted once. V and J are TRBV6-5 and TRBJ2-5; 7 bases align to TRBD1. The germline CDR1 and CDR2 sequences are MNHEY and SVGAGI. This CDR3 contains 15 residues. V shed 6 bases, J shed 5 bases, and the junction held 12 bases outside the gene matches. The CDR3 DNA reads TGTGCCAGCAGCGCCAGACAGGGTACTTTGGAGACCCAGTACTTC. This translates into CASSARQGTLETQYF.